These T cell receptor beta chains were read from a single sample in a study of lymphopenia after photon versus proton radiotherapy. Sequencing used immunoSEQ multiplex PCR; TCRdb keeps in-frame clones, though not all of them. Found here are around 35,000 clones, more than 75% of them singletons; the top ten hold around 2.7%. The sequenced sample was peripheral blood, obtained from a patient treated with photon-based radiotherapy. The origin of the receptors is a man aged 45-60 years with gastric cancer. The conserved cysteine and the conserved F or W are not part of the CDR3 here. Each record gives: V gene, J gene, CDR3 protein.

>TRBV9|TRBJ2-2
ASSVSYGGELF
>TRBV28|TRBJ1-5
ASSLGTTNQPQH
>TRBV7-3|TRBJ2-3
ASSPEGGAADTQY
>TRBV28|TRBJ2-5
ASSFRGLAGVGQETQY
>TRBV14|TRBJ2-2
ASSQAQGAGAGELF
>TRBV6-1|TRBJ2-7
ASSKTYEQY
>TRBV6-5|TRBJ1-3
ASSLVAYSGNTIY
>TRBV25-1|TRBJ2-2
ASSESVEGFGELF
>TRBV10-1|TRBJ2-2
ASSDSGKDTGELF
>TRBV6-4|TRBJ1-3
ASSCGWGSGNTIY
>TRBV7-2|TRBJ1-5
ASSPDLGNQPQH
>TRBV7-9|TRBJ2-1
ASSSPAGGYNEQF
>TRBV7-3|TRBJ2-1
ASSHDRANEQF
>TRBV20-1|TRBJ1-1
SARKLNEAF
>TRBV5-6|TRBJ1-2
ASSRVQGSYGYT
>TRBV6-5|TRBJ1-2
ASRSSGGNYGYT
>TRBV4-1|TRBJ2-7
ASSPLDRSSYEQY
>TRBV5-1|TRBJ2-5
ASSRDGQETQY
>TRBV10-3|TRBJ2-1
AIKGDGNEQF
>TRBV6-5|TRBJ1-1
ASRAGQENTEAF
>TRBV19|TRBJ2-3
ASSRLAGSISTDTQY
>TRBV7-6|TRBJ2-5
ASSRLGTSGKETQY
>TRBV11-2|TRBJ2-1
ASSSSGTGYNEQF
>TRBV29-1|TRBJ2-1
SVEGGNEQF
>TRBV9|TRBJ2-1
ASSDEGRSGYNEQF
>TRBV14|TRBJ2-7
ASSPSGSGLYEQY
>TRBV14|TRBJ1-1
ASSLALNTEAF
>TRBV5-1|TRBJ2-2
ASSQQGAGELF
>TRBV5-5|TRBJ2-6
ASSLAGRASGANVLT
>TRBV5-6|TRBJ1-6
ASSGRRQSRNSPLH
>TRBV7-6|TRBJ2-3
ASSVRGTDTQY
>TRBV7-2|TRBJ2-7
ASSLAPGPSSYEQY
>TRBV18|TRBJ2-7
ASSRVGTSGRGAANEQY
>TRBV4-3|TRBJ2-3
ASSQDFRGLSTDTQY
>TRBV4-2|TRBJ2-5
ASSDTGDSRQY
>TRBV25-1|TRBJ1-2
ASSAGGGYYGYT
>TRBV4-3|TRBJ2-1
ASVRAARPRNEQF
>TRBV30|TRBJ1-6
AWSLSNTPLH
>TRBV28|TRBJ1-1
ATTTFPNTEAF
>TRBV6-5|TRBJ1-6
ASSSQQMANSPLH
>TRBV4-1|TRBJ2-7
ASSQGGSSYEQY
>TRBV28|TRBJ1-5
ASSLLTLTGAYSNQPQH
>TRBV2|TRBJ1-5
ASNRESYSNQPQH
>TRBV18|TRBJ1-5
ASSSRTGNDQPQH
>TRBV4-2|TRBJ1-4
ASSPIRTGQEKLF
>TRBV4-2|TRBJ1-1
ASSQEGGGGLNTEAF
>TRBV5-1|TRBJ1-2
ASSLLQGGYGYT
>TRBV14|TRBJ1-4
ASSQDLGGYHPTNEKLF
>TRBV19|TRBJ1-1
ASSIGGATEAF
>TRBV14|TRBJ1-2
ASSQSGVGYT
>TRBV4-1|TRBJ2-2
ASSQDDPEGLLTGELF
>TRBV7-9|TRBJ1-2
ASSPDTYGYT
>TRBV7-6|TRBJ2-7
ASSPLGTGGQFGTDSYEQY
>TRBV5-6|TRBJ1-5
ASSLAGGGNQPQH
>TRBV5-4|TRBJ2-2
ASRKEREADTGELF
>TRBV2|TRBJ1-1
ASSEGGNPNTEAF